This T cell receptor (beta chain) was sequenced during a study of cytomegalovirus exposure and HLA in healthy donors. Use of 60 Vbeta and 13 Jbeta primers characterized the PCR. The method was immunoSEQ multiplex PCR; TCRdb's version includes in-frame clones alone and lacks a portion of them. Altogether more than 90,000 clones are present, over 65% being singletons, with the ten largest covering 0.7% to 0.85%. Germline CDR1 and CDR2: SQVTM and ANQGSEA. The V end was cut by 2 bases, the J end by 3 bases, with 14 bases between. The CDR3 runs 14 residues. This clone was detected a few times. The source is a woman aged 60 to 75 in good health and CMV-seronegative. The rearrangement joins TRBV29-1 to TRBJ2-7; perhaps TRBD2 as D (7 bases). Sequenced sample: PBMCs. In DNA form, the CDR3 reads TGCAGCGTTGAAAAGGGTAGGGGGGGCTACGAGCAGTACTTC. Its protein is CSVEKGRGGYEQYF.